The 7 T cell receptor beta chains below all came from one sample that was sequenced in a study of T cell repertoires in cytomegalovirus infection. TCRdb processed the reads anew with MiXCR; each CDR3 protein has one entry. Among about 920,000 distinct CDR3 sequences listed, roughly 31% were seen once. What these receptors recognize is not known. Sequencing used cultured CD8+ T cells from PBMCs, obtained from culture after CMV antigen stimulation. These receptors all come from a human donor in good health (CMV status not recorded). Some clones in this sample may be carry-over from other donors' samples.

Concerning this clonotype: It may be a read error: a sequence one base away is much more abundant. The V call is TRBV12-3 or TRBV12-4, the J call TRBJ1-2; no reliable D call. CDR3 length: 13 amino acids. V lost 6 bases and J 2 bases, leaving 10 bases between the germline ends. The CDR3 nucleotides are TGTGCCAGCAGCTCCGAAGGGAACTATGGCTACACCTTC. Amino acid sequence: CASSSEGNYGYTF.

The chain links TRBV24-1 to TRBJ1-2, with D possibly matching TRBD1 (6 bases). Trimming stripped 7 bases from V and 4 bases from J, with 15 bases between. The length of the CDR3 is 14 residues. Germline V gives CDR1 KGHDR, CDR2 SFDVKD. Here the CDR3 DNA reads TGTGCCACCAGGGATCGACAGGAAATCTATGGCTACACCTTC. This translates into CATRDRQEIYGYTF.

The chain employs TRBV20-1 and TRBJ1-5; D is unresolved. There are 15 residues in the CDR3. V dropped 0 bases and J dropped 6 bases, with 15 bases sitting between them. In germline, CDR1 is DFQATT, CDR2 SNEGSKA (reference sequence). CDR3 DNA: TGCAGTGCTAGAGAAGGGATGGGGTATCCTCAGCCCCAGCATTTT. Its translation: CSAREGMGYPQPQHF.

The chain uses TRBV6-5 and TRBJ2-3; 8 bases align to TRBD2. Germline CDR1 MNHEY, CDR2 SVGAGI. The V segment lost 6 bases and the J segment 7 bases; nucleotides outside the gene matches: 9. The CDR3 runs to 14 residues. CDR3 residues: CASRLAGSVNTQYF. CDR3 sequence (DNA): TGTGCCAGCAGATTAGCGGGGAGCGTAAATACGCAGTATTTT.

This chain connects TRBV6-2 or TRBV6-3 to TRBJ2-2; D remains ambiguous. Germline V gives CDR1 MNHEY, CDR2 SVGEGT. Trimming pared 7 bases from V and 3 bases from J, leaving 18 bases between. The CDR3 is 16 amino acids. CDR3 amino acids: CASTLYSSLYTGELFF. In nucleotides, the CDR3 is TGTGCCAGCACCTTATACAGCAGCCTCTACACCGGGGAGCTGTTTTTT.

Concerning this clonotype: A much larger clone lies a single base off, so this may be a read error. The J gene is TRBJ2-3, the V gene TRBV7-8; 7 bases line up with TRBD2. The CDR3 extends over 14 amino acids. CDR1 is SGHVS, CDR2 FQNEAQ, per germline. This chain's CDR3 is CASSFYSGADTQCF. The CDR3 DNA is TGTGCCAGCAGCTTTTACAGCGGGGCAGATACGCAGTGTTTT.

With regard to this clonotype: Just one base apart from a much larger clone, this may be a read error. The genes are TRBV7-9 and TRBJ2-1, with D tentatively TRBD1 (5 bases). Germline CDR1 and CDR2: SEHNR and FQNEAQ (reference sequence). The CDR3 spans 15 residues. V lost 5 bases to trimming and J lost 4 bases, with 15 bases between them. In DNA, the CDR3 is TGTGCCAGCAGCATAGTGGGGCCAGTTTACAATGAGCAGTTCTTC. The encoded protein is CASSIVGPVYNEQFF.